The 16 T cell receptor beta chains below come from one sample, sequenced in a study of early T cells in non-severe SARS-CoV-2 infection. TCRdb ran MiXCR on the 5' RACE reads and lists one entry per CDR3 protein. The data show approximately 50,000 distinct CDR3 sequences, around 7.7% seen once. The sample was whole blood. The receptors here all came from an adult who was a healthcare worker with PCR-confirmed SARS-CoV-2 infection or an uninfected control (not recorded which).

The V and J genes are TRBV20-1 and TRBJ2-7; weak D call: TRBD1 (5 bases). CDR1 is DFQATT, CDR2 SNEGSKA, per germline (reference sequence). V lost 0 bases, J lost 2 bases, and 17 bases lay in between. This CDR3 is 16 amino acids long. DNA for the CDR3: TGCAGTGCTAGAGATCCAACCAGGGATGTGACCTACGAGCAGTACTTC. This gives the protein CSARDPTRDVTYEQYF.

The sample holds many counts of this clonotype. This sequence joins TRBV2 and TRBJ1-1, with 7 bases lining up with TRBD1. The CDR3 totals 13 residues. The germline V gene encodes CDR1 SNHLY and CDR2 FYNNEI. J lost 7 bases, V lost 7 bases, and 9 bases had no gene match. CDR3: CASTADRVHEAFF. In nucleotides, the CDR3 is TGTGCCAGCACCGCTGACAGGGTTCATGAAGCTTTCTTT.

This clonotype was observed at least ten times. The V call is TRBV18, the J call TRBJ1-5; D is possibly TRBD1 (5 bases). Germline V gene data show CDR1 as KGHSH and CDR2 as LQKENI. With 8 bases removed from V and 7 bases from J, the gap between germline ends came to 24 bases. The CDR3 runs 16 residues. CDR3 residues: CASTNLPSTEAQPQHF. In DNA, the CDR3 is TGTGCCAGCACTAACCTACCATCGACAGAGGCCCAGCCCCAGCATTTT.

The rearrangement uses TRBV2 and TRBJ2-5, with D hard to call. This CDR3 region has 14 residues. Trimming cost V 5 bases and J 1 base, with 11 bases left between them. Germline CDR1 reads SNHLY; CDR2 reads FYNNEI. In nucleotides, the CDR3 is TGTGCCAGCAGTCGGCGGACCGCCCAAGAGACCCAGTACTTC. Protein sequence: CASSRRTAQETQYF. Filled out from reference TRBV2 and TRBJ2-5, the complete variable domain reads EPEVTQTPSHQVTQMGQEVILRCVPISNHLYFYWYRQILGQKVEFLVSFYNNEISEKSEIFDDQFSVERPDGSNFTLKIRSTKLEDSAMYFCASSRRTAQETQYFGPGTRLLVL.

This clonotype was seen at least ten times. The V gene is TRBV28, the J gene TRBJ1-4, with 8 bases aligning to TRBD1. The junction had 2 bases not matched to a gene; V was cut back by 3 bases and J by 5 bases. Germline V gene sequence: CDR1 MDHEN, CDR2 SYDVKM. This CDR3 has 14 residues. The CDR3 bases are TGTGCCAGCAGTTTGGACAGGGTGAATGAAAAACTGTTTTTT. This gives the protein CASSLDRVNEKLFF.

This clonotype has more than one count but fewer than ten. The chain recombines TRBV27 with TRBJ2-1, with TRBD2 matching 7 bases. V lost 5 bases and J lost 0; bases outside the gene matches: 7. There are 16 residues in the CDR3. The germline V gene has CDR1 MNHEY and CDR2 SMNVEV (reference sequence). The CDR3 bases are TGTGCCAGCAGTCTGAAGCGGGGTGACTCCTACAATGAGCAGTTCTTC. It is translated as CASSLKRGDSYNEQFF.

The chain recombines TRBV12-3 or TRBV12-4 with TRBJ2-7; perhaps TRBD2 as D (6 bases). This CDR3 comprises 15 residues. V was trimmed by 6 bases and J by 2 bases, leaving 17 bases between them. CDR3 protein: CASRGEKEGAYEQYF. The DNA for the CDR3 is TGTGCCAGCAGAGGGGAAAAGGAGGGTGCCTACGAGCAGTACTTC.

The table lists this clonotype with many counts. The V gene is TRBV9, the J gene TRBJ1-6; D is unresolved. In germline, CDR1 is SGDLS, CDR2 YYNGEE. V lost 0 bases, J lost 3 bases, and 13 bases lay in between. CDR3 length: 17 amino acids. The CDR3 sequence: CASSVAGQSNYNSPLHF. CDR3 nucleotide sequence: TGTGCCAGCAGCGTAGCTGGTCAGTCCAACTATAATTCACCCCTCCACTTT.

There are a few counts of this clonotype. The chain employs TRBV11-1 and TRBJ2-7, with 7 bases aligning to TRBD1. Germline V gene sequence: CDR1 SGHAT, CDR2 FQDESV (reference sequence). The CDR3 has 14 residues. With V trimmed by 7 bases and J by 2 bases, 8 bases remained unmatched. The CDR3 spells CASTQGVGPYEQYF. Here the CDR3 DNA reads TGTGCCAGCACTCAGGGGGTAGGCCCCTACGAGCAGTACTTC.

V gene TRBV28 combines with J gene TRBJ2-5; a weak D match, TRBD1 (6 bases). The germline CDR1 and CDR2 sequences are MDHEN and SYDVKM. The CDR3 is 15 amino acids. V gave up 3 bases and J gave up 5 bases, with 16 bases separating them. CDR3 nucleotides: TGTGCCAGCAGTTTTCCCAGGGGCCAGGCGGAGACCCAGTACTTC. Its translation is CASSFPRGQAETQYF. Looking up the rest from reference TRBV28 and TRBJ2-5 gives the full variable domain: DVKVTQSSRYLVKRTGEKVFLECVQDMDHENMFWYRQDPGLGLRLIYFSYDVKMKEKGDIPEGYSVSREKKERFSLILESASTNQTSMYLCASSFPRGQAETQYFGPGTRLLVL.

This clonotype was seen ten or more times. The CDR3 loop is CASSETGGSGYTF. CDR3 sequence (DNA): TGTGCCAGCAGTGAGACAGGGGGCAGTGGCTACACCTTC. This chain joins TRBV6-1 and TRBJ1-2; 10 bases match TRBD1. CDR3 length: 13 residues. Germline V lookup: CDR1 MNHNS, CDR2 SASEGT. V shed 3 bases and J 7 bases; nucleotides not matched to a gene: 2.

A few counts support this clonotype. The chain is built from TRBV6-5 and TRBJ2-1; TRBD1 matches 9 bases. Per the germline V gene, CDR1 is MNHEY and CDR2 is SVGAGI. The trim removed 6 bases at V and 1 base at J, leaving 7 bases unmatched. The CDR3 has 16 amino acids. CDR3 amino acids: CASRTPGQGSYNEQFF. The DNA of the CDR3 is TGTGCCAGCAGAACCCCGGGACAGGGTTCCTACAATGAGCAGTTCTTC.

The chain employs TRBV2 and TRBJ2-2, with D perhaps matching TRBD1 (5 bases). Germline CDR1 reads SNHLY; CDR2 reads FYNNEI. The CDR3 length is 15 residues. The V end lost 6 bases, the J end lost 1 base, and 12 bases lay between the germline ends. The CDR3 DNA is TGTGCCAGCAGGGATAGGGGCCTGAACACCGGGGAGCTGTTTTTT. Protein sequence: CASRDRGLNTGELFF. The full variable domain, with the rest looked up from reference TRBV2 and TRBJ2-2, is EPEVTQTPSHQVTQMGQEVILRCVPISNHLYFYWYRQILGQKVEFLVSFYNNEISEKSEIFDDQFSVERPDGSNFTLKIRSTKLEDSAMYFCASRDRGLNTGELFFGEGSRLTVL.

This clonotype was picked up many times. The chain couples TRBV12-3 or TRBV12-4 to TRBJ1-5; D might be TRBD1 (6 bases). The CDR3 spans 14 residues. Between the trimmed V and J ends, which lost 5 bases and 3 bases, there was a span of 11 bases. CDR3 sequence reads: CASSPDSPNQPQHF. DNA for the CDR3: TGTGCCAGCAGTCCGGACAGCCCCAATCAGCCCCAGCATTTT.

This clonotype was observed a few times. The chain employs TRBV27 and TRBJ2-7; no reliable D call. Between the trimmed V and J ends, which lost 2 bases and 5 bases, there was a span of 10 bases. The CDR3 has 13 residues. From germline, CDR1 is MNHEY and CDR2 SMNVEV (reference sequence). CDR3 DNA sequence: TGTGCCAGCAGTTTAATGGGAAACGACGAGCAGTACTTC. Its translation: CASSLMGNDEQYF.

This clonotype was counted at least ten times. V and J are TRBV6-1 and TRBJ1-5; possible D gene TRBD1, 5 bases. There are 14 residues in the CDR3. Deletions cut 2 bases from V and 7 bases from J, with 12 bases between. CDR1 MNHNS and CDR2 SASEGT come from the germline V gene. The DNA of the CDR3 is TGTGCCAGCAGTGAAAGGCCAGGGTGGCAGCCCCAGCATTTT. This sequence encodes CASSERPGWQPQHF.